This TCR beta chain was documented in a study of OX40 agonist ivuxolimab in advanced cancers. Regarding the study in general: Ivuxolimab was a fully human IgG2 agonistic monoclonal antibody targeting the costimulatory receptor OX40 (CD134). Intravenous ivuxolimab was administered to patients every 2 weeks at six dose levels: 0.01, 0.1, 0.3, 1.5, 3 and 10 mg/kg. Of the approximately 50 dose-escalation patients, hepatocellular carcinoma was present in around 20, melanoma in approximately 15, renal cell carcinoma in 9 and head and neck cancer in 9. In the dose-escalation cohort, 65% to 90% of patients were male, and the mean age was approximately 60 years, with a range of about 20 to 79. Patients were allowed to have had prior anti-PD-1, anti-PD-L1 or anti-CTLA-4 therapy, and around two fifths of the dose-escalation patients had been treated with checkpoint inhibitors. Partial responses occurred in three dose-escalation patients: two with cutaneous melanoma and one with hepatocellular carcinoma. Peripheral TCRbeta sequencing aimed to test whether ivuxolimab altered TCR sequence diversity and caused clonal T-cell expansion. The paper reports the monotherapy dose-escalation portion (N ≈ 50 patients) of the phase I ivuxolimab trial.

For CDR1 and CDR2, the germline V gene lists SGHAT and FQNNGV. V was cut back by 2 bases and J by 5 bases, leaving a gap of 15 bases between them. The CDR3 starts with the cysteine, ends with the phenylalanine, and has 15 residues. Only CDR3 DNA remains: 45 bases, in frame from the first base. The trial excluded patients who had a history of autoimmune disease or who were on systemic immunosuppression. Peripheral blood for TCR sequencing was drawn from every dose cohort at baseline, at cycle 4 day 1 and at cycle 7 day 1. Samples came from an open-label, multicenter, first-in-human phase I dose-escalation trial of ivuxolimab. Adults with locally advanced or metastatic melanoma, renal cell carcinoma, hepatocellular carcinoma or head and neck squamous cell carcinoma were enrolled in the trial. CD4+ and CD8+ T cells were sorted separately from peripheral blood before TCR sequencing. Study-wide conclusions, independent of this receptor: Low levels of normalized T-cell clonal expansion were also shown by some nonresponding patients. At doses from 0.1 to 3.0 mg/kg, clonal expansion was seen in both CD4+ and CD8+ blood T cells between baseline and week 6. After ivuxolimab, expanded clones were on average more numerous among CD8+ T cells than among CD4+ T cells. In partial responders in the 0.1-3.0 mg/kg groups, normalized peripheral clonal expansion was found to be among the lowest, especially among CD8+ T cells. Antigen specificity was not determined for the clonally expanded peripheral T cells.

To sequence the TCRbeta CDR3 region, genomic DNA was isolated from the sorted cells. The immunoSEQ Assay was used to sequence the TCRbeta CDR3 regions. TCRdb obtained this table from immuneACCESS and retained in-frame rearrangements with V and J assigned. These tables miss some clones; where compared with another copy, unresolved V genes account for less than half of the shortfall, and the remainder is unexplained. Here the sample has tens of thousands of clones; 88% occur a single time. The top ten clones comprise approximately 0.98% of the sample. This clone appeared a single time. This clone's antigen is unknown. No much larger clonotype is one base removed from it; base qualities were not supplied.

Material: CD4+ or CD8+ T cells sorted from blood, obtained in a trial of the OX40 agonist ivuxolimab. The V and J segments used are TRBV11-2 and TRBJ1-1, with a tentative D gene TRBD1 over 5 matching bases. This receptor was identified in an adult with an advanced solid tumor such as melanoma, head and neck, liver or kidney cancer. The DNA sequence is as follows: TGTGCCAGCAGCTTACGAGTCGGGGGTGGAACTGAAGCTTTCTTT. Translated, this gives CASSLRVGGGTEAFF.